The text below deals with one T cell receptor beta chain. These data are taken from a study of ipilimumab plus nivolumab after autologous stem cell transplantation. Sequenced by immunoSEQ multiplex PCR; TCRdb stores in-frame clones only, minus some. This table has approximately 84,000 clones, approximately 83% appearing once. Germline lookup yields CDR1 SEHNR and CDR2 FQNEAQ (reference sequence). The CDR3 spans 16 residues. The V end lost 0 bases, the J end lost 3 bases, and 12 bases lay between the germline ends. The specimen comprised PBMCs, sampled in a trial of ipilimumab plus nivolumab as post-transplant consolidation. The sequence was obtained from a male donor with diffuse large B-cell lymphoma. The chain uses TRBV7-9 and TRBJ1-5; perhaps TRBD1 as D (5 bases). The CDR3 nucleotides are TGTGCCAGCAGCTTAGCGCAGGGTGAATCCAATCAGCCCCAGCATTTT. Protein sequence: CASSLAQGESNQPQHF.